Below are 5 T cell receptor beta chains sequenced from a single sample in a study of beta chain features in type 1 diabetes. Every bit of the isolated RNA underwent reverse transcription, so sequencing read expressed TCRB transcripts. This table comes from immunoSEQ multiplex PCR, and its TCRdb copy is limited to in-frame clones, with some not included. The table lists under 550,000 clones, about an eighth of them singletons. Material for sequencing was naive CD4+ T cells from blood. These receptors all stem from a woman aged 18-29 years in good health.

The chain carries TRBV4-3 and TRBJ2-3, with TRBD1 as a possible D gene (6 bases). The CDR3 runs 15 residues. The germline V gene encodes CDR1 LGHNA and CDR2 YSLEER. The V and J ends lost 0 bases and 1 base respectively, with 8 bases between them. CDR3 coding DNA: TGCGCCAGCAGCCAAGAGGGACATCGCACAGATACGCAGTATTTT. As protein: CASSQEGHRTDTQYF.

The J gene is TRBJ2-3, the V gene TRBV7-2; tentatively, D is TRBD1 (6 bases). CDR1 is SGHTA and CDR2 is FQGNSA in the germline V gene. With 2 bases removed from V and 2 bases from J, the gap between germline ends came to 8 bases. This CDR3 is 14 amino acids long. CDR3 residues: CASSLMGATDTQYF. As DNA, the CDR3 is TGTGCCAGCAGCTTAATGGGGGCCACAGATACGCAGTATTTT.

Notes on this clone: At the DNA level, this CDR3 is encoded by other sequences in the same sample as well. The chain links TRBV5-4 to TRBJ2-3; D unresolved. The germline CDR1 and CDR2 sequences are SGHNT and YYREEE (reference sequence). Trimming took 4 bases from V and 1 from J, leaving 7 bases between them. CDR3 size: 13 residues. CDR3 bases: TGTGCCAGCAGCCTCCGGGGCACAGATACGCAGTATTTT. As protein: CASSLRGTDTQYF.

Notes on this clone: The same CDR3 also results from other DNA sequences found in this sample. The chain recombines TRBV5-1 with TRBJ2-3; unclear D gene. Germline V CDR1 and CDR2: SGHRS, YFSETQ. The CDR3 loop spans 11 amino acids. Trimming removed 0 bases from V and 6 bases from J, with 2 bases in between. Here the CDR3 reads CASSLADTQYF. Written as DNA, the CDR3 is TGCGCCAGCAGCTTGGCCGATACGCAGTATTTT.

This clone appeared a few times. The chain uses TRBV7-9 and TRBJ2-5; D is unresolved. V lost 3 bases to trimming and J lost 5 bases, with 10 bases between them. CDR3 length: 13 residues. Germline lookup yields CDR1 SEHNR and CDR2 FQNEAQ (reference sequence). The CDR3 loop is CASSFGSWETQYF. In nucleotides, the CDR3 is TGTGCCAGCAGCTTTGGTAGCTGGGAGACCCAGTACTTC.